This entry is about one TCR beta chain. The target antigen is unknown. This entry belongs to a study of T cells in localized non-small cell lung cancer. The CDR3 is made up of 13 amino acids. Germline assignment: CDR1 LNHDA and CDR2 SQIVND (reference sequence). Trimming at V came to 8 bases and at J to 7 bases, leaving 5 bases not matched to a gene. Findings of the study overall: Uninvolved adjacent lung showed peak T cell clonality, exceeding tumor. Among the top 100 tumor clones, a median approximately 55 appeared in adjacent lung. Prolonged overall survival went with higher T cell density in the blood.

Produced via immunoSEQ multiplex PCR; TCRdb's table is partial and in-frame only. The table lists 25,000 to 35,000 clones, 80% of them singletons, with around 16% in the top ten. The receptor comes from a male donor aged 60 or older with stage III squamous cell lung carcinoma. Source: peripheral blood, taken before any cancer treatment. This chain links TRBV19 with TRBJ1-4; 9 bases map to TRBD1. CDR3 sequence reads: CASSGQGFEKLFF. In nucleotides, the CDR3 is TGTGCCAGTTCGGGACAGGGTTTTGAAAAACTGTTTTTT.